This T cell receptor (beta chain) was identified in a study of CD8 T cells in Susac syndrome. Sequencing of TCR beta was performed on blood CD8+ T cells and on blood CD4+ T cells. This clonotype was counted a single time. RNA in amounts of about 0.5 to 1 ug was reverse transcribed with random hexamers. Across 54 Vbeta and 13 Jbeta, immunoSEQ multiplex PCR amplified TCR beta CDR3. TCRdb itself ran the immunoSEQ multiplex PCR reads through MiXCR, one entry per CDR3 protein. The sample yields roughly 160,000 distinct CDR3 sequences, about 96% seen once. V lost 3 bases to trimming and J lost 3 bases; unmatched junction nucleotides: 7. In germline, CDR1 is SGHVS, CDR2 FQNEAQ. CDR3 length equals 16 residues.

The origin of this receptor is a human donor with Susac syndrome. Sequences were obtained from CD4+ T cells from PBMCs. The rearrangement links TRBV7-8 to TRBJ2-5; 10 bases align to TRBD2. The CDR3 coding sequence is TGTGCCAGCAGCTTTGGGGCTAGCGGGAGAAAAGAGACCCAGTACTTC. It codes for CASSFGASGRKETQYF.